The sequence of this T cell receptor beta chain was determined in a study of T cell changes during pregnancy in multiple sclerosis. The table came from immunoSEQ multiplex PCR; TCRdb's copy has only in-frame clones and leaves some out. The table shows some 87,000 clones, with roughly 96% occurring only once. Trimming pared 4 bases from V and 6 bases from J, leaving 19 bases between. The germline V gene has CDR1 MDHEN and CDR2 SYDVKM. The CDR3 has 15 residues. V is TRBV28 and J is TRBJ2-7; D may be TRBD2 (6 bases). This receptor was identified in a female donor with multiple sclerosis, enrolled in a pregnancy study. Specimen: peripheral blood, collected in the second trimester of pregnancy. In nucleotides, the CDR3 is TGTGCCAGCAGTTGGGACTTCCAAGTGAAGGTCGAGCAGTACTTC. This encodes CASSWDFQVKVEQYF.